The 10 T cell receptor beta chains in this list originate from one sample, sequenced in a study of blood T cell repertoires in COVID-19. TCRdb's table, derived via immunoSEQ multiplex PCR, lists solely in-frame clones and lacks some. The sample lists roughly 61,000 clones; more than 80% were seen once. The sample taken for sequencing was peripheral blood. The receptors derive from a man older than 75 with acute or convalescent COVID-19.

The chain links TRBV19 to TRBJ2-7, with 9 nucleotides matching TRBD1. The CDR3 is 16 residues long. CDR1 is LNHDA and CDR2 is SQIVND in the germline V gene (reference sequence). Trimming removed 1 base from V and 5 bases from J; junction bases left unmatched: 9. CDR3 sequence reads: CASSIVLTGGANEQYF. The CDR3 DNA sequence: TGTGCCAGTAGTATAGTCCTAACAGGGGGCGCCAACGAGCAGTACTTC. The full variable domain, in which reference TRBV19 and TRBJ2-7 provide the parts outside the CDR3, is DGGITQSPKYLFRKEGQNVTLSCEQNLNHDAMYWYRQDPGQGLRLIYYSQIVNDFQKGDIAEGYSVSREKKESFPLTVTSAQKNPTAFYLCASSIVLTGGANEQYFGPGTRLTVT.

J is TRBJ1-1 and V is TRBV7-9; 7 nucleotides line up with TRBD1. In germline, CDR1 is SEHNR, CDR2 FQNEAQ (reference sequence). The CDR3 is 12 residues long. The junction had 3 bases not matched to a gene; V was cut back by 6 bases and J by 5 bases. CDR3 DNA sequence: TGTGCCAGCAGGCTGACAGGGACTGAAGCTTTCTTT. Translated: CASRLTGTEAFF. The full variable domain, with the rest looked up from reference TRBV7-9 and TRBJ1-1, is DTGVSQNPRHKITKRGQNVTFRCDPISEHNRLYWYRQTLGQGPEFLTYFQNEAQLEKSRLLSDRFSAERPKGSFSTLEIQRTEQGDSAMYLCASRLTGTEAFFGQGTRLTVV.

The chain combines TRBV1 with TRBJ2-3; the listed D gene, TRBD2, was not tested against the DNA. TRBV1 is an annotated pseudogene. The length of the CDR3 is 13 residues. The CDR3, as DNA: TGCACCAGCAGCCAACCCACAGAGGGTACGCAGTATTTT. This codes for CTSSQPTEGTQYF.

The chain couples TRBV4-1 to TRBJ1-1, with a tentative D call TRBD1 (6 bases). Per the germline V gene, CDR1 is MGHRA and CDR2 is YSYEKL. V dropped 2 bases and J dropped 0 bases, with 10 bases sitting between them. The length of the CDR3 is 15 residues. CDR3 loop: CASSQRTAMNTEAFF. The CDR3 DNA reads as TGCGCCAGCAGCCAACGGACAGCCATGAACACTGAAGCTTTCTTT.

This chain links TRBV7-8 with TRBJ2-4; 10 bases are shared with TRBD1. The V segment lost 4 bases and the J segment 9 bases; nucleotides outside the gene matches: 15. The CDR3 extends over 17 amino acids. From germline, CDR1 is SGHVS and CDR2 FQNEAQ. CDR3 protein: CASSSYAETGGRSIQYF. In nucleotides, the CDR3 is TGTGCCAGCAGCTCCTACGCCGAGACAGGGGGCAGGAGCATTCAGTACTTC.

This clone is labeled medium-sized (0.01 to 0.1%). J is TRBJ2-2 and V is TRBV5-6, with 8 bases matching TRBD1. J lost 3 bases, V lost 3 bases, and 7 bases had no gene match. CDR1 is SGHDT, CDR2 YYEEEE, per germline. This CDR3 comprises 16 residues. CDR3 sequence (DNA): TGTGCCAGCAGCTGGAGGACAGGGATCGACACCGGGGAGCTGTTTTTT. This translates into CASSWRTGIDTGELFF.

The chain joins TRBV6-4 to TRBJ1-6, with D maybe TRBD1 (5 bases). Germline-derived CDR1 and CDR2 are MRHNA and SNTAGT. The CDR3 consists of 14 residues. Trimming cost V 1 base and J 7 bases, with 8 bases left between them. The DNA of the CDR3 is TGTGCCAGCAGTGACTTGGGGGGGAATTCACCCCTCCACTTT. The encoded protein is CASSDLGGNSPLHF.

The chain recombines TRBV10-3 with TRBJ1-5; D call uncertain. This CDR3 region has 12 residues. Trimming left V 3 bases short and J 8 bases short, with 8 bases between. From germline, CDR1 is ENHRY and CDR2 SYGVKD. DNA of the CDR3: TGTGCCATCAGTGATGGTGAGGAGCCCCAGCATTTT. It encodes CAISDGEEPQHF.

The chain recombines TRBV7-8 with TRBJ1-1, with 7 positions matching TRBD1. V trimming: 5 bases; J trimming: 2 bases; junction bases outside the gene matches: 8. The CDR3 spans 15 residues. CDR1 and CDR2 from the germline V gene are SGHVS and FQNEAQ. CDR3 in amino acids: CASSTHGQANTEAFF. The CDR3 DNA reads as TGTGCCAGCAGCACACATGGACAGGCCAACACTGAAGCTTTCTTT.

This clone was detected ten times or more. The chain uses TRBV5-1 and TRBJ1-4, with TRBD1 identical over 8 bases. In germline, CDR1 is SGHRS, CDR2 YFSETQ. CDR3 size: 16 residues. V was clipped by 6 bases and J by 5 bases; unmatched bases: 12. The CDR3 DNA reads as TGCGCCAGCACCAAGGACAGGGAGTATTTAAATGAAAAACTGTTTTTT. Its translation: CASTKDREYLNEKLFF.